This entry is about one T cell receptor (beta chain). Antigen unknown. The entry originates in a study of memory CD4+ T cells and cytomegalovirus serostatus. This CDR3 is 15 amino acids long. Germline values: CDR1 LNHDA, CDR2 SQIVND (reference sequence). The junction had 3 bases not matched to a gene; V was cut back by 5 bases and J by 0 bases. Profiled with immunoSEQ multiplex PCR; TCRdb holds only in-frame clones, not every one. The sample yields about 41,000 clones, about 82% seen once. Single viable CD3+CD4+CD8-CD45RO+ cells were sorted as the memory CD4+ T cells. Donors' CMV status reflects serum IgG against pp150, pp28, p38, p52. CD4+ T cells were isolated by positive magnetic selection. Overall study results and limits: Median bootstrapped AUC for CMV status was approximately 0.95 originally, 0.75 to 0.91 US-trained.

The material sequenced was memory CD4+ T cells from blood. The chain uses TRBV19 and TRBJ2-7; TRBD2 matches at 11 bases. This TCR was sampled from an adult in good health and CMV-seronegative. The CDR3 DNA is TGTGCCAGTAGTCTAGCGGGGGGAAGCTCCTACGAGCAGTACTTC. Translation gives CASSLAGGSSYEQYF.